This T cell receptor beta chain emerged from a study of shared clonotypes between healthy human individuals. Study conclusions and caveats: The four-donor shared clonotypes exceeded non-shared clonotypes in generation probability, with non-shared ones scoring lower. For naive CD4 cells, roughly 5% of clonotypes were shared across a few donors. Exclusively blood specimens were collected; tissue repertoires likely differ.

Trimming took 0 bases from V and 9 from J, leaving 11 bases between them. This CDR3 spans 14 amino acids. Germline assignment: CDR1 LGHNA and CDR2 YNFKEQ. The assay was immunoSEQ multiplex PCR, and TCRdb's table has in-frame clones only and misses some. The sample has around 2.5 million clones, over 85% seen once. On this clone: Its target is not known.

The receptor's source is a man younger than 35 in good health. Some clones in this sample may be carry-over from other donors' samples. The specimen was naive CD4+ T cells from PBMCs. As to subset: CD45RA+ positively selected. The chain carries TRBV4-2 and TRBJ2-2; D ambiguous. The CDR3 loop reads CASSQELQDRELFF. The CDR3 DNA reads TGTGCCAGCAGCCAAGAATTGCAGGATAGGGAGCTGTTTTTT.